The rows below give T cell receptor beta chains drawn from one sample of a study of OX40 agonist ivuxolimab in advanced cancers. TCRdb's copy holds only in-frame clones and misses some; the assay was immunoSEQ multiplex PCR. The sample consists of around 84,000 clones, about 90% of them appearing once. Specimen: CD4+ or CD8+ T cells sorted from blood, collected in a trial of the OX40 agonist ivuxolimab. These receptors originate from an adult with an advanced solid tumor such as melanoma, head and neck, liver or kidney cancer. Both conserved end residues are part of each CDR3. A D gene is named only where the DNA matches it firmly. For some rows the clone size is stated as once, few or many, or as a class when expanded; others skip it.

>NA|TRBJ2-7|TRBV5-4|NA
CASSGQWGADEQYF
TGTGCCAGCAGCGGACAATGGGGGGCTGACGAGCAGTACTTC
>NA|TRBJ1-1|TRBV29-1|few
CSVAVAGTEAFF
TGCAGCGTTGCGGTGGCTGGGACTGAAGCTTTCTTT
>NA|TRBJ1-2|TRBV28|NA
CASSSPGYGYTF
TGTGCCAGCAGTTCCCCCGGGTATGGCTACACCTTC
>TRBD2|TRBJ2-7|TRBV7-9|NA
CASSIGTSAYEQYF
TGTGCCAGCAGTATCGGGACTAGCGCATACGAGCAGTACTTC
>TRBD2|TRBJ2-1|TRBV7-2|NA
CASSSPSGGVTEHNEQFF
TGTGCCAGCAGCTCCCCTAGCGGGGGGGTGACCGAACACAATGAGCAGTTCTTC
>NA|TRBJ2-2|TRBV19|NA
CASSIGRGELFF
TGTGCCAGTAGTATAGGAAGAGGGGAGCTGTTTTTT
>NA|TRBJ2-7|TRBV27|NA
CASSGAGEQYF
TGTGCCAGTTCGGGGGCCGGCGAGCAGTACTTC
>NA|TRBJ2-3|TRBV6-1|NA
CATGDRTASTDTQYF
TGTGCCACAGGCGACCGGACAGCAAGCACAGATACGCAGTATTTT
>NA|TRBJ2-5|TRBV7-9|NA
CASSLLGDGTQYF
TGTGCCAGCAGCTTATTGGGGGACGGGACCCAGTACTTC
>TRBD1|TRBJ2-7|TRBV5-8|NA
CASSRDRVYEQYF
TGTGCCAGCAGTCGGGACAGGGTTTACGAGCAGTACTTC
>NA|TRBJ1-2|TRBV7-2|NA
CASSPGTDYGYTF
TGTGCCAGCAGCCCGGGGACCGACTATGGCTACACCTTC
>TRBD1|TRBJ2-7|TRBV7-2|NA
CASSSTTGEIYEQYF
TGTGCCAGCAGCTCCACGACAGGGGAAATCTACGAGCAGTACTTC
>NA|TRBJ2-7|TRBV4-3|NA
CASSQTGTLSYEQYF
TGCGCCAGCAGCCAAACCGGCACTTTATCCTACGAGCAGTACTTC
>TRBD2|TRBJ2-7|TRBV18|NA
CASSPGLAMTYEQYF
TGTGCCAGCTCACCCGGACTAGCGATGACCTACGAGCAGTACTTC
>NA|TRBJ2-7|TRBV7-8|few
CASSLEVTQSSYEQYF
TGTGCCAGCAGCTTAGAGGTGACTCAGAGCTCCTACGAGCAGTACTTC
>TRBD2|TRBJ2-7|TRBV5-1|NA
CASSLVGLAAYEQYF
TGCGCCAGCAGCTTGGTCGGACTAGCGGCCTACGAGCAGTACTTC
>NA|TRBJ1-2|TRBV7-2|NA
CASTHTSDNYGYTF
TGTGCCAGCACCCATACGAGTGACAACTATGGCTACACCTTC
>NA|TRBJ2-5|TRBV6-1|NA
CASSERGLGETQYF
TGTGCCAGCAGTGAAAGGGGACTGGGGGAGACCCAGTACTTC
>TRBD1|TRBJ1-2|TRBV5-1|NA
CASSPRQGAYGYTF
TGCGCCAGCAGCCCCCGACAGGGGGCTTATGGCTACACCTTC
>TRBD1|TRBJ1-2|TRBV7-8|NA
CASSSSRDSGYTF
TGTGCCAGCAGCTCCTCCCGGGACAGTGGCTACACCTTC
>TRBD1|TRBJ1-5|TRBV11-2|NA
CASSFRQGANQPQHF
TGTGCCAGCAGCTTTCGACAGGGGGCGAATCAGCCCCAGCATTTT
>NA|TRBJ1-1|TRBV2|few
CASREDPRNTEAFF
TGTGCCAGCAGGGAAGACCCACGGAACACTGAAGCTTTCTTT
>TRBD2|TRBJ2-3|TRBV10-2|once
CASSELAGWADTQYF
TGCGCCAGCAGTGAGCTAGCGGGGTGGGCAGATACGCAGTATTTT
>TRBD2|TRBJ2-2|TRBV6-5|NA
CASTGTSGRVGELFF
TGTGCCAGCACCGGGACTAGCGGGAGGGTTGGGGAGCTGTTTTTT
>NA|TRBJ2-3|TRBV19|NA
CASSMEGTDTQYF
TGTGCCAGTAGTATGGAGGGCACAGATACGCAGTATTTT
>NA|TRBJ1-5|TRBV5-4|NA
CASSLGAGTNQPQHF
TGTGCCAGCAGCTTGGGGGCAGGGACAAATCAGCCCCAGCATTTT
>NA|TRBJ2-3|TRBV19|NA
CASRSTAPSTDTQYF
TGTGCCAGTAGGTCGACAGCGCCTAGCACAGATACGCAGTATTTT
>NA|TRBJ1-3|TRBV11-3|once
CASSRGGSGNTIYF
TGTGCCAGCAGCCGAGGGGGCTCTGGAAACACCATATATTTT
>NA|TRBJ2-5|TRBV7-9|NA
CASSPSLGGLETQYF
TGTGCCAGCAGCCCATCTCTTGGGGGGCTCGAGACCCAGTACTTC
>NA|TRBJ2-6|TRBV5-8|NA
CASSLLLSGANVLTF
TGTGCCAGCAGCTTATTATTATCTGGGGCCAACGTCCTGACTTTC
>NA|TRBJ2-1|TRBV20-1|NA
CSAWFNEQFF
TGCAGTGCTTGGTTTAATGAGCAGTTCTTC
>NA|TRBJ2-1|TRBV30|NA
CAWSGYPAGDEQFF
TGTGCCTGGAGCGGTTACCCCGCGGGCGATGAGCAGTTCTTC
>TRBD2|TRBJ2-3|TRBV19|NA
CASSPGTSTSQYF
TGTGCCAGTAGCCCCGGGACTAGTACTTCGCAGTATTTT
>NA|TRBJ1-1|TRBV5-6|NA
CASSTYRVDTEAFF
TGTGCCAGCAGCACGTACAGGGTTGACACTGAAGCTTTCTTT
>NA|TRBJ1-5|TRBV19|NA
CASTTQGVQPQHF
TGTGCCAGTACCACGCAAGGAGTTCAGCCCCAGCATTTT
>NA|TRBJ2-3|TRBV5-1|NA
CASSLSGWAHTDTQYF
TGCGCCAGCAGCTTGTCGGGGTGGGCCCACACAGATACGCAGTATTTT
>TRBD1|TRBJ2-5|TRBV28|NA
CATSTGEGSETQYF
TGTGCCACCTCGACAGGGGAAGGTTCGGAGACCCAGTACTTC
>NA|TRBJ2-7|TRBV11-3|NA
CASSPPDGSGYEQYF
TGTGCCAGCAGCCCCCCGGACGGATCAGGCTACGAGCAGTACTTC
>NA|TRBJ2-7|TRBV6-5|NA
CASSYSRGGFYEQYF
TGTGCCAGCAGTTACTCGAGGGGCGGCTTCTACGAGCAGTACTTC
>TRBD1|TRBJ1-2|TRBV19|NA
CASSRGQATYGYTF
TGTGCCAGTAGTAGAGGACAGGCCACCTATGGCTACACCTTC
>NA|TRBJ2-7|TRBV11-3|NA
CASSEGPALVEQYF
TGTGCCAGCAGCGAGGGCCCCGCACTGGTCGAGCAGTACTTC
>TRBD2|TRBJ2-4|TRBV7-8|NA
CASSLGVSGTSGAGAHTYIQYF
TGTGCCAGCAGCTTAGGGGTGTCGGGGACTAGCGGGGCGGGCGCCCACACGTACATTCAGTACTTC
>NA|TRBJ1-2|TRBV4-1|NA
CASSPSGGNYGYTF
TGCGCCAGCAGCCCTAGCGGGGGGAACTATGGCTACACCTTC
>NA|TRBJ1-1|TRBV19|NA
CASSIRGGPPDTEAFF
TGTGCCAGTAGTATCCGTGGGGGCCCCCCGGACACTGAAGCTTTCTTT
>NA|TRBJ1-1|TRBV5-8|NA
CASSLDAGSKAFF
TGTGCCAGCAGCTTAGACGCAGGGAGTAAGGCTTTCTTT
>NA|TRBJ1-2|TRBV6-6|NA
CASSPDTYYGYTF
TGTGCCAGCAGCCCGGACACCTACTATGGCTACACCTTC
>NA|TRBJ2-5|TRBV19|NA
CASSRGGVGGQETQYF
TGTGCCAGTAGCCGAGGGGGGGTCGGGGGCCAAGAGACCCAGTACTTC
>NA|TRBJ2-7|TRBV7-8|NA
CASSPKAHGGYEQYF
TGTGCCAGCAGCCCCAAGGCGCACGGCGGCTACGAGCAGTACTTC
>TRBD1|TRBJ1-5|TRBV10-1|NA
CASSRQGGQPQHF
TGCGCCAGCAGTCGACAGGGAGGCCAGCCCCAGCATTTT
>TRBD1|TRBJ1-1|TRBV5-8|NA
CASSLWGQGWTEAFF
TGTGCCAGCAGCTTGTGGGGACAGGGTTGGACTGAAGCTTTCTTT
>NA|TRBJ1-4|TRBV6-1|NA
CASMGGMAGDEKLFF
TGTGCCAGCATGGGGGGTATGGCGGGGGATGAAAAACTGTTTTTT
>TRBD2|TRBJ2-3|TRBV7-2|NA
CASSWGGLGTDTQYF
TGTGCCAGCAGCTGGGGGGGATTGGGAACAGATACGCAGTATTTT
>NA|TRBJ1-2|TRBV6-6|NA
CASNQWGINYGYTF
TGTGCCAGCAACCAGTGGGGAATTAACTATGGCTACACCTTC
>NA|TRBJ2-2|TRBV10-3|NA
CAISESDGELFF
TGTGCCATCAGTGAGTCCGACGGGGAGCTGTTTTTT
>NA|TRBJ1-3|TRBV9|NA
CASSVATGTGVRRYF
NA
>NA|TRBJ2-1|TRBV7-2|NA
CASSLPQGQNNEQFF
TGTGCCAGCAGCTTACCACAGGGCCAGAACAATGAGCAGTTCTTC
>TRBD2|TRBJ2-1|TRBV6-5|NA
CASSRPGLAHEQFF
TGTGCCAGCAGCCGACCGGGACTAGCTCATGAGCAGTTCTTC